Sequencing of this T cell receptor (beta chain) was carried out in a study of PD-1 blockade in mismatch repair-deficient tumors. The repertoire was sequenced with immunoSEQ multiplex PCR; TCRdb's copy has only in-frame clones and lacks some. The data show 9,000 to 10,000 clones, about 89% seen once. On this clone itself: Its target is not known.

Time point: roughly 10-day in vitro stimulation with candidate neoantigen peptide 3. The sample consisted of cells cultured in vitro, taken from a patient treated with pembrolizumab. This TCR was recovered from an adult with mismatch repair-deficient cancer.

Written as DNA, the CDR3 is TGTGCCAGCAGCTTAAACCCCGGGACTAGCGGGAGTGTCCCCTACGAGCAGTACTTC. Amino acids: CASSLNPGTSGSVPYEQYF. The V call is TRBV7-3, the J call TRBJ2-7, with TRBD2 matching 14 bases. With 1 base clipped from V and 2 bases from J, the junction kept 10 bases outside the gene matches. The CDR3 runs to 19 residues. The germline V gene has CDR1 SGHTA and CDR2 FQGTGA.